Following are 9 T cell receptor beta chains from one sample sequenced in a study of T cells in Graves' hyperthyroidism and ophthalmopathy. Authors of the study amplified TCR beta CDR3 regions from RNA transcripts. First-round RT-PCR of the TCR CDR3 relied on the HTBI primer set. TCRdb reprocessed the multiplex PCR reads via MiXCR and lists one record per CDR3 protein. The profile shows about 600,000 distinct CDR3 sequences, approximately 14% of them singletons. Sequenced sample: blood. The receptors were sampled from a woman aged 45-60 years with Graves' ophthalmopathy.

About this clonotype itself: Just one base apart from a much larger clone, this may be a read error. This chain links TRBV20-1 with TRBJ2-3; a possible D gene is TRBD2 (6 bases). Per the germline V gene, CDR1 is DFQATT and CDR2 is SNEGSKA (reference sequence). The CDR3 contains 16 residues. The CDR3 DNA follows: TGCGGTGCTAGAGTTCAGGGCGGGACGGAATCAATTACGCAGTATTTT. Protein: CGARVQGGTESITQYF.

This clonotype was recorded at least ten times. This chain links TRBV7-9 with TRBJ2-2, with no clear D. Per germline, CDR1 SEHNR and CDR2 FQNEAQ (reference sequence). The CDR3 is 15 amino acids. V lost 5 bases to trimming and J lost 4 bases, with 14 bases between them. The CDR3 DNA follows: TGTGCCAGCAGCCGCCCGGGCCTAGGCACCGGGGAGCTGTTTTTT. It is translated as CASSRPGLGTGELFF.

Details on this clonotype: Sequence at one end of the junction differs from germline and may be a read error. The chain couples TRBV18 to TRBJ2-7; D is possibly TRBD1 (5 bases). In germline, CDR1 is KGHSH, CDR2 LQKENI. This CDR3 region has 14 residues. The CDR3 DNA follows: TGTGCCAGCTCACCATTGCCAGGGTCCTTCGAGCAGTACTTC. It translates to CASSPLPGSFEQYF.

This clonotype has a handful of counts. The chain employs TRBV19 and TRBJ2-1, with 11 nucleotides matching TRBD2. The CDR3 runs to 16 residues. The ends lost 9 bases at V and 4 bases at J; junction bases unmatched: 11. Germline V CDR1 and CDR2: LNHDA, SQIVND (reference sequence). This CDR3 is CASLPSGLAVYNEQFF. CDR3 coding DNA: TGTGCCAGCCTTCCGTCGGGACTAGCGGTTTACAATGAGCAGTTCTTC.

This clonotype was seen ten or more times. The rearrangement uses TRBV28 and TRBJ2-7, with 12 bases that match TRBD1. The germline gives CDR1 MDHEN, CDR2 SYDVKM. The CDR3 is 14 residues long. The V and J ends lost 6 bases and 1 base, in that order; junction bases with no gene match: 1. The CDR3 DNA reads as TGTGCCAGCAGGGGACAGGGGGCTTCCTACGAGCAGTACTTC. Protein sequence: CASRGQGASYEQYF.

The count of this clonotype is one. A much larger clone is a single base away; this may be a read error. The chain is built from TRBV19 and TRBJ2-1; 13 bases align to TRBD2. This CDR3 region has 19 residues. The ends lost 5 bases at V and 10 bases at J; junction bases unmatched: 20. Germline CDR1 is LNHDA and CDR2 is SQIVND (reference sequence). The DNA of the CDR3 is TGTGCCAGTAGTTCTCCGGGACTAGCGGGATCCGGAATCCCCTACGAGCAGTTCTTC. This translates into CASSSPGLAGSGIPYEQFF.

This clonotype was found many times. The chain uses TRBV6-2 or TRBV6-3 and TRBJ2-7; TRBD2 matches at 10 bases. After removal of 2 bases from V and 6 bases from J, the junction contained 4 bases not matched to a gene. Looked up from germline, CDR1 is MNHEY and CDR2 is SVGEGT. The CDR3 spans 14 residues. The CDR3 loop reads CASSYLGLAFEQYF. In nucleotides, the CDR3 is TGTGCCAGCAGTTACCTGGGACTAGCGTTCGAGCAGTACTTC.

This clonotype has only a few counts. V gene TRBV5-1 combines with J gene TRBJ2-5; D is uncertain. Between the trimmed V and J ends, which lost 0 bases and 3 bases, there was a span of 9 bases. The germline V gene encodes CDR1 SGHRS and CDR2 YFSETQ. The CDR3 length is 14 residues. The CDR3 coding sequence is TGCGCCAGCAGCTTGGCCGTAATGGAAGAGACCCAGTACTTC. This encodes CASSLAVMEETQYF.

This clonotype was seen more than once but under ten times. The V gene is TRBV4-1, the J gene TRBJ2-1; 7 positions match TRBD1. Per germline, CDR1 MGHRA and CDR2 YSYEKL. CDR3 length: 17 residues. V gave up 5 bases and J gave up 2 bases; unmatched junction bases: 12. CDR3 sequence reads: CASSDPRDRSTYNEQFF. The CDR3 DNA sequence: TGCGCCAGCAGCGACCCAAGGGACAGAAGCACCTACAATGAGCAGTTCTTC.